What follows are 21 T cell receptor beta chains derived from one specimen sequenced in a study of CD8 T cells in ankylosing spondylitis (dated by TCRdb to 2016 to 2017). The library was produced with 5' RACE. This sample was sequenced with an Illumina HiSeq 2500. The public reads were reprocessed in TCRdb via fastp at Q25 and MiXCR, keeping in-frame beta chains. CDR3 protein sequences are deduplicated, and each keeps its most common genes and DNA. Counted in this sample were 250,000 to 400,000 distinct CDR3 sequences; under 14% of them appeared once. Roughly a tenth of the sample lies in the top ten. The sample consisted of blood, either unsorted or a sorted T cell fraction (not recorded which). These receptors all stem from a female donor with ankylosing spondylitis or in good health (not recorded which).

This clonotype was detected many times. The chain couples TRBV2 to TRBJ2-1; no clear D gene. V lost 4 bases and J 1 base, leaving 5 bases between the germline ends. The CDR3 totals 13 residues. Germline assignment: CDR1 SNHLY and CDR2 FYNNEI. The CDR3, as DNA: TGTGCCAGCAGTGGCGAGTCCTACAATGAGCAGTTCTTC. It encodes CASSGESYNEQFF.

This clonotype was picked up many times. The rearrangement links TRBV5-1 to TRBJ2-3; D uncertain. The CDR3 length is 13 residues. Per the germline V gene, CDR1 is SGHRS and CDR2 is YFSETQ. V was cut by 0 bases and J by 4 bases, with 6 bases left in between. CDR3 protein: CASSLGIPDTQYF. CDR3 bases: TGCGCCAGCAGCTTGGGGATCCCAGATACGCAGTATTTT.

The V and J genes are TRBV7-9 and TRBJ2-1; D is ambiguous. Between the trimmed V and J ends, which lost 7 bases and 8 bases, there was a span of 12 bases. This CDR3 is 12 amino acids long. Looked up from germline, CDR1 is SEHNR and CDR2 is FQNEAQ (reference sequence). CDR3 DNA: TGTGCCAGCACCTCCCGGGCGGATGAGCAGTTCTTC. Its translation is CASTSRADEQFF.

This clonotype was seen repeatedly, ten times or more. J is TRBJ2-4 and V is TRBV5-1, with a weak D call TRBD2 (5 bases). CDR3 length equals 14 residues. Between the trimmed V and J ends, which lost 0 bases and 6 bases, there was a span of 10 bases. The V gene's germline CDR1 is SGHRS and CDR2 YFSETQ. CDR3 residues: CASSLVFGVNIQYF. The CDR3 nucleotides are TGCGCCAGCAGCTTGGTCTTCGGGGTAAACATTCAGTACTTC.

Points on this clonotype: A much larger clone sits a single nucleotide away, making a read error possible. The chain employs TRBV29-1 and TRBJ2-7; 12 bases map to TRBD1. The CDR3 runs 13 residues. Germline CDR1 reads SQVTM; CDR2 reads ANQGSEA. Written as DNA, the CDR3 is TGCAGCGTCGTCACCGGGACAGGGGGCGAGCAGTCCTTC. Encoded protein: CSVVTGTGGEQSF.

The table lists this clonotype with many counts. The rearrangement joins TRBV3-1 to TRBJ2-1; no clear D gene. CDR1 is LGHDT and CDR2 is YNNKEL in the germline V gene (reference sequence). V dropped 4 bases and J dropped 9 bases, with 13 bases sitting between them. This CDR3 comprises 13 residues. CDR3 sequence: CASSLQPALEQFF. CDR3 DNA: TGTGCCAGCAGCCTCCAGCCCGCACTTGAGCAGTTCTTC.

This clonotype was seen repeatedly, ten times or more. V is TRBV29-1 and J is TRBJ2-7; 9 nucleotides agree with TRBD2. Germline CDR1 and CDR2: SQVTM and ANQGSEA. This CDR3 has 13 amino acids. The V segment lost 1 base and the J segment 8 bases; nucleotides outside the gene matches: 6. The CDR3 DNA is TGCAGCGTTGAAGTGGTCAGCGGGAGGCAGCAGTACTTC. Translating gives CSVEVVSGRQQYF.

V gene TRBV13 combines with J gene TRBJ2-2; 8 bases align to TRBD2. This CDR3 region has 15 residues. Trimming took 5 bases from V and 5 from J; bases not matched to a gene: 7. Germline V CDR1 and CDR2: PRHDT, FYEKMQ (reference sequence). The CDR3 region is CASSEKRELTGELFF. The CDR3, as DNA: TGTGCCAGCAGCGAAAAGCGGGAGTTGACCGGGGAGCTGTTTTTT. Complete variable domain (other parts from reference TRBV13 and TRBJ2-2): AAGVIQSPRHLIKEKRETATLKCYPIPRHDTVYWYQQGPGQDPQFLISFYEKMQSDKGSIPDRFSAQQFSDYHSELNMSSLELGDSALYFCASSEKRELTGELFFGEGSRLTVL.

This clonotype was counted only a few times. This sequence joins TRBV6-1 and TRBJ2-2; tentatively, D is TRBD2 (6 bases). The CDR3 totals 17 residues. V dropped 5 bases and J dropped 5 bases, with 21 bases sitting between them. Germline CDR1 is MNHNS and CDR2 is SASEGT. CDR3 residues: CASSTEPTGGRTGELFF. CDR3 DNA sequence: TGTGCCAGCAGTACGGAACCCACTGGGGGGAGGACCGGGGAGCTGTTTTTT.

In this sample, this clonotype turned up many times. The chain recombines TRBV20-1 with TRBJ2-7; the match to TRBD1 covers 8 bases. Germline values: CDR1 DFQATT, CDR2 SNEGSKA (reference sequence). The CDR3 runs 13 residues. The trim removed 5 bases at V and 3 bases at J, leaving 6 bases unmatched. The CDR3 DNA is TGCAGTGCTCCCCGGGACAGGTACTACGAGCAGTACTTC. Its translation: CSAPRDRYYEQYF.

In its sample, this clonotype was seen a few times. The V call is TRBV4-2, the J call TRBJ2-7, with D possibly matching TRBD1 (6 bases). This CDR3 is 16 amino acids long. The germline V and J ends were trimmed by 4 bases and 3 bases, with 19 bases remaining between them. Germline CDR1 LGHNA, CDR2 YNFKEQ. DNA of the CDR3: TGTGCCAGCAGCCCTAGACCAGGGGACGGAAACTACGAGCAGTACTTC. Translated: CASSPRPGDGNYEQYF.

This clonotype was counted at least ten times. V is TRBV15 and J is TRBJ1-5; no reliable D call. Per germline, CDR1 LNHNV and CDR2 YYDKDF (reference sequence). This CDR3 has 12 residues. V was shortened by 1 base and J by 4 bases, with 2 bases between the two germline ends. CDR3 amino acids: CATSRANQPQHF. CDR3 nucleotide sequence: TGTGCCACCAGCAGAGCTAATCAGCCCCAGCATTTT.

This clonotype came up many times. The chain uses TRBV20-1 and TRBJ2-2; tentative D call: TRBD1 (5 bases). V dropped 1 base and J dropped 5 bases, with 8 bases sitting between them. The CDR3 has 13 amino acids. CDR1 and CDR2 (germline): DFQATT, SNEGSKA (reference sequence). CDR3 region: CSARGGATGELFF. CDR3 DNA sequence: TGCAGTGCTAGAGGGGGCGCGACCGGGGAGCTGTTTTTT.

This chain links TRBV5-1 with TRBJ2-7; D is ambiguous. The CDR3 spans 14 residues. V shed 4 bases and J shed 3 bases, with 14 bases lying between them. Germline values: CDR1 SGHRS, CDR2 YFSETQ. The CDR3 DNA is TGCGCCAGCAGCCTCAACCCGGACGGCTACGAGCAGTACTTC. Amino acids: CASSLNPDGYEQYF.

This clonotype showed up many times. One junction end does not reproduce the germline sequence, and a read error may be involved. As DNA, the CDR3 is TGTGCTAGCAGCTCCTCCTCGCAAGAGACCCAGTACTTC. Its protein product is CASSSSSQETQYF. The genes are TRBV7-7 and TRBJ2-5, with no clear D. The CDR3 is made up of 13 amino acids. Germline V gene lookup returns CDR1 SSHAT and CDR2 FNYEAQ (reference sequence).

The V gene is TRBV6-2 or TRBV6-3, the J gene TRBJ2-6; D unresolved. CDR1 MNHEY and CDR2 SVGEGT come from the germline V gene. There are 15 residues in the CDR3. The V gene lost 5 bases and the J gene lost 0 bases, with 8 bases spanning the gap. CDR3 nucleotide sequence: TGTGCCAGCAGTGAGAGACTCTCTGGGGCCAACGTCCTGACTTTC. Translated: CASSERLSGANVLTF.

The chain carries TRBV5-5 and TRBJ1-2; D is uncertain. This CDR3 region has 14 residues. Trimming removed 4 bases from V and 10 bases from J, with 20 bases in between. Germline CDR1 is SGHKS and CDR2 is YYEKEE (reference sequence). The CDR3 coding sequence is TGTGCCAGCAGCCCCGGCGAGCTAAGTACCAACTACACCTTC. Translated: CASSPGELSTNYTF.

This clonotype came up many times. At one boundary the junction diverges from the germline segment, which might be a read error. The genes are TRBV20-1 and TRBJ2-1; 8 positions agree with TRBD1. The CDR3 runs 15 residues. The germline V gene encodes CDR1 DFQATT and CDR2 SNEGSKA (reference sequence). In DNA form, the CDR3 reads TGCAGTGCTGGAGACAGGGGCAGGGGTTACAATGAGCAGTTCTTC. Translation: CSAGDRGRGYNEQFF.

This clonotype occurred many times. The V and J genes are TRBV11-2 and TRBJ1-6; D ambiguous. Germline V gene sequence: CDR1 SGHAT, CDR2 FQNNGV. The germline V and J ends were trimmed by 0 bases and 1 base, with 16 bases remaining between them. The CDR3 loop spans 19 amino acids. As DNA, the CDR3 is TGTGCCAGCAGCTTAGACCCAGGAAGGATTGAGTCCTATAATTCACCCCTCCACTTT. Its translation is CASSLDPGRIESYNSPLHF.

This clonotype has ten or more counts. This chain uses TRBV12-3 or TRBV12-4 with TRBJ2-7; TRBD2 matches at 8 bases. This CDR3 comprises 13 residues. V trimming: 3 bases; J trimming: 7 bases; junction bases outside the gene matches: 5. CDR3 amino acids: CASSLTSEGEQYF. The CDR3 nucleotides read TGTGCCAGCAGTTTGACTAGCGAGGGGGAGCAGTACTTC.

This clonotype was counted only a few times. The V and J genes are TRBV19 and TRBJ1-1, with D tentatively TRBD1 (6 bases). The CDR3 runs to 14 residues. V was shortened by 7 bases and J by 1 base, with 13 bases between the two germline ends. From germline, CDR1 is LNHDA and CDR2 SQIVND (reference sequence). The CDR3 sequence is CASMANRANTEAFF. The CDR3 DNA reads TGTGCCAGTATGGCCAACAGGGCGAACACTGAAGCTTTCTTT.